This record looks at one T cell receptor beta chain sequence and its context. As yet, its antigen is unknown. This entry is derived from a study of breast tumors, draining lymph nodes, adjacent tissues. Study-wide points: Luminal-like breast cancer showed significantly higher tumor–nontumor repertoire similarity than basal-like. Data only fit, rather than demonstrated, lymph node origin of most tumor T cells. Most tumor T cells seemingly derive from lymph node, then expand in tumor. Tumors had less TCR diversity than lymph nodes, more than nontumor tissue.

TCRdb reprocessed the multiplex PCR reads with MiXCR, giving one entry per CDR3 protein. The data show over 100,000 distinct CDR3 sequences, 20% to 25% seen once. Germline-derived CDR1 and CDR2 are DFQATT and SNEGSKA (reference sequence). Germline trimming cut 6 bases from V and 5 bases from J; bases unmatched to any gene: 7. The CDR3 loop spans 12 amino acids. The lymph nodes were axillary draining lymph nodes from breast cancer patients. The TCR originated in a female donor with breast cancer. Some clones in this sample may be carry-over from other donors' samples. This chain uses TRBV20-1 with TRBJ2-7; 7 nucleotides align to TRBD1. The sample consisted of axillary lymph node tissue. CDR3 in DNA: TGCAGTGCGAGAAGGGACAGCAACGAGCAGTACTTC. It translates to CSARRDSNEQYF.